This TCR beta chain originates from a study of PD-L1 blockade in urothelial cancer. At the level of the study: Atezolizumab was started by patients around 2014 at 1,200 mg intravenously every 3 weeks.

Method: immunoSEQ multiplex PCR; TCRdb's copy keeps in-frame clones and lacks some. Of 85,000 to 100,000 clones in the sample, around 86% were seen once. Germline assignment: CDR1 GTSNPN and CDR2 SVGIG (reference sequence). The junction had 10 bases not matched to a gene; V was cut back by 1 base and J by 14 bases. The CDR3 is 15 residues long. Time point noted: pretreatment peripheral blood. This clonotype was sampled from a man aged 60 to 69 with urothelial cancer. The V gene is TRBV30, the J gene TRBJ2-1; 14 nucleotides match TRBD2. This sample comprised PBMCs, obtained around atezolizumab (anti-PD-L1) treatment. DNA of the CDR3: TGTGCCTGGAGTGCCTGGACTAGCGGGAGGTTAAGGGAGTTCTTC. Its protein is CAWSAWTSGRLREFF.